The rows below give T cell receptor beta chains drawn from one sample of a study of control samples from healthy donors and cancer patients. This table comes from immunoSEQ multiplex PCR, and its TCRdb copy is limited to in-frame clones, with some not included. The table shows about 190,000 clones, with 91% occurring only once. Specimen: blood. The receptors here all came from a young man in good health. The CDR3 runs from the conserved cysteine through the conserved F or W. A D gene is named only where the DNA matches it firmly. Clone sizes are given selectively: once, few, many, or a class where the clone is expanded.

D	V	J	size	DNA	CDR3
NA	TRBV5-1	TRBJ1-2	NA	TGCGCCAGCAGCTTGGGGGACATTTCCTATGGCTACACCTTC	CASSLGDISYGYTF
TRBD1	TRBV5-4	TRBJ2-2	NA	TGTGCCAGCAGCGCGAAGACAGGGCGAGACACCGGGGAGCTGTTTTTT	CASSAKTGRDTGELFF
NA	TRBV2	TRBJ1-2	few	TGTGCCAGCAGTGAAGGTCGGGGGGCGACCTATGGCTACACCTTC	CASSEGRGATYGYTF
NA	TRBV19	TRBJ1-5	NA	TGTGCCAGTAGTATCGGTGGTCGCCCGTCGGTCTTAGGTCAGCCCCAGCATTTT	CASSIGGRPSVLGQPQHF
TRBD1	TRBV2	TRBJ1-1	NA	TGTGCCAGCAGTGAAGGGACAGGGGCCACTGAAGCTTTCTTT	CASSEGTGATEAFF
NA	TRBV27	TRBJ2-7	NA	TGTGCCACCAGGGTCGTCTTTAGGTTCCACGAGCAGTACTTC	CATRVVFRFHEQYF
NA	TRBV19	TRBJ1-5	NA	TGTGCCAGTAAGGCGGGGGGCGAGCCCCAGCATTTT	CASKAGGEPQHF
NA	TRBV7-9	TRBJ1-2	NA	TGTGCCAGCAGCTTAGATTTTGCGGGGAGCTATGGCTACACCTTC	CASSLDFAGSYGYTF
NA	TRBV29-1	TRBJ2-7	NA	TGCAGCGCGGGGGCAGGGGCCCCCGCCGGCGAGCAGTACTTC	CSAGAGAPAGEQYF
TRBD1	TRBV5-1	TRBJ2-7	NA	TGCGCCAGCAGCTTGGGACAGGGGGCAGCCTACGAGCAGTACTTC	CASSLGQGAAYEQYF
TRBD1	TRBV4-1	TRBJ1-5	NA	TGCGCCAGCAGCCAAGATAGCGACAGGGGGCTCCGCAATCAGCCCCAGCATTTT	CASSQDSDRGLRNQPQHF
TRBD1	TRBV19	TRBJ1-1	NA	TGTGCCAGTAGTGGTCAGGGGGCTGAAGCTTTCTTT	CASSGQGAEAFF
TRBD1	TRBV19	TRBJ1-1	NA	TGTGCCAGTAGCGACAGGGTGAACACTGAAGCTTTCTTT	CASSDRVNTEAFF
NA	TRBV2	TRBJ2-3	NA	TGTGCCAGCCAGAGCATAAGGACAGATACGCAGTATTTT	CASQSIRTDTQYF
TRBD1	TRBV2	TRBJ1-5	NA	TGTGCCAGCAGAAAGGGACAGGGCGGACAGCCCCAGCATTTT	CASRKGQGGQPQHF
TRBD2	TRBV9	TRBJ2-1	once	TGTGCCAGCAGCGTAGGGAGACTAGCGGGGGGGCTGGATGAGCAGTTCTTC	CASSVGRLAGGLDEQFF
NA	TRBV2	TRBJ1-2	NA	TGTGCCAGCAGTCTCGAGACAGGCTATGGCTACACCTTC	CASSLETGYGYTF
TRBD2	TRBV2	TRBJ2-3	NA	TGTGCCAGCAGTGAACTAGCGGGGGGCTCTAGCACAGATACGCAGTATTTT	CASSELAGGSSTDTQYF
NA	TRBV5-1	TRBJ2-7	NA	TGCGCCAGCAGCTTGTCTGTTTCCTCAGAGCCGGGGGTCTACGAGCAGTACTTC	CASSLSVSSEPGVYEQYF
NA	TRBV24-1	TRBJ2-1	few	TGTGCCACCAGTGTGGGGGACGGCAGGGGCATGATTGAGCAGTTCTTC	CATSVGDGRGMIEQFF
NA	TRBV3-1/TRBV3-2	TRBJ1-2	NA	TGTGCCAGCAGCCCCAGGGTTCTACGCTTTGATAACTATGGCTACACCTTC	CASSPRVLRFDNYGYTF
NA	TRBV6-5	TRBJ1-4	NA	TGTGCCAGCAGTCCTACAGGGCGGGGGGATGAAAAACTGTTTTTT	CASSPTGRGDEKLFF
NA	TRBV10-1	TRBJ2-3	NA	TGCGCCAGCAGTGAGCTTCGCACAGATACGCAGTATTTT	CASSELRTDTQYF
TRBD1	TRBV7-2	TRBJ1-2	NA	TGTGCCAGCAGCTTGGACAGGCACTATGGCTACACCTTC	CASSLDRHYGYTF
TRBD1	TRBV5-4	TRBJ1-4	NA	TGTGCCAGCAGCTTGGACAGGGGAAGGTCGGAAAAACTGTTTTTT	CASSLDRGRSEKLFF
TRBD1	TRBV5-5	TRBJ2-3	once	TGTGCCGGGGGGCAGGGGGCGGTCACAGATACGCAGTATTTT	CAGGQGAVTDTQYF
NA	TRBV3-1/TRBV3-2	TRBJ2-3	NA	TGTGCCAGCAGCCCAACGGGCACAGATACGCAGTATTTT	CASSPTGTDTQYF
TRBD1	TRBV9	TRBJ1-2	NA	TGTGCCAGCAGCGTTAGCCGGGACAGGACTAACTATGGCTACACCTTC	CASSVSRDRTNYGYTF
NA	TRBV5-6	TRBJ2-3	NA	TGTGCCAGCAGCTCAGACCAGGGGGGTACCACAGATACGCAGTATTTT	CASSSDQGGTTDTQYF
TRBD2	TRBV2	TRBJ2-1	NA	TGTGCCAGCAGTAGGACTAGCGGGTCGGCGGTGGTGCAGTTCTTC	CASSRTSGSAVVQFF
NA	TRBV12-3/TRBV12-4	TRBJ1-6	once	TGTGCCAGCAGTTCTACAGGGCTCCTCCACTTT	CASSSTGLLHF
NA	TRBV7-8	TRBJ1-1	NA	TGTGCCAGCAGCGGATACCGAGAGAACACTGAAGCTTTCTTT	CASSGYRENTEAFF
TRBD2	TRBV14	TRBJ2-3	NA	TGTGCCAGCAGCCAACACTCGACTAGCGGGGGATACACAGATACGCAGTATTTT	CASSQHSTSGGYTDTQYF
TRBD1	TRBV7-2	TRBJ2-7	NA	TGTGCCAGCAGCTTCGGGACCGGGACAGGGAGCTCCTACGAGCAGTACTTC	CASSFGTGTGSSYEQYF
NA	TRBV3-1/TRBV3-2	TRBJ2-7	NA	TGTGCCAGCAGCCGACCCCGGTCGGGCAAGGTCGCGGAGCAGTACTTC	CASSRPRSGKVAEQYF
TRBD1	TRBV19	TRBJ1-1	NA	TGTGCCAGTAGTAGAAGGACAGGGGTGAACACTGAAGCTTTCTTT	CASSRRTGVNTEAFF
NA	TRBV12-3/TRBV12-4	TRBJ2-7	NA	TGTGCCAGTACGGGACAAATCTCCTACGAGCAGTACTTC	CASTGQISYEQYF
NA	TRBV24-1	TRBJ2-3	once	TGTGCCACCAGTGGGGCAGAGAGCACAGATACGCAGTATTTT	CATSGAESTDTQYF
TRBD2	TRBV11-2	TRBJ2-7	NA	TGTGCCAGCAGCTCGAACCACGGGACTAAAACCTACGAGCAGTACTTC	CASSSNHGTKTYEQYF
NA	TRBV7-9	TRBJ2-1	NA	TGTGCCAGCTTCGGGACACAGAACATCAATGAGCAGTTCTTC	CASFGTQNINEQFF
TRBD2	TRBV9	TRBJ2-3	NA	TGTGCCAGCAGCGTAGAACGGGGGGAGATAGGCACAGATACGCAGTATTTT	CASSVERGEIGTDTQYF
NA	TRBV2	TRBJ2-1	NA	TGTGCCAGCAGTCGGGACGGGGATGAGCAGTTCTTC	CASSRDGDEQFF
NA	TRBV30	TRBJ1-2	once	TGTGCCTGGAGTCTGGGCAGCACCTATGGCTACACCTTC	CAWSLGSTYGYTF
NA	TRBV5-6	TRBJ1-2	NA	TGTGCCAGCAGCAAATTGTCCACGGGAGGCTACACCTTC	CASSKLSTGGYTF